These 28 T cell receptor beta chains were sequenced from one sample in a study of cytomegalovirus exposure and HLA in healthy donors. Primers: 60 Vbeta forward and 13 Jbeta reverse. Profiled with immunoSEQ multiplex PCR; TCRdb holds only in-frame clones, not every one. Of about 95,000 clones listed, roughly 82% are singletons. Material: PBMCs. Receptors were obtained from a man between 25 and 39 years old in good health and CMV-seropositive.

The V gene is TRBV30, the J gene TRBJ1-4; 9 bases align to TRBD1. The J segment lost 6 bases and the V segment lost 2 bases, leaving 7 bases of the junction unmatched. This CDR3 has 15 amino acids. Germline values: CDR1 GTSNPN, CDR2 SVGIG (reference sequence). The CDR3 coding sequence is TGTGCCTGGAGTATCCCGACAGGGGGGTATGAAAAACTGTTTTTT. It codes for CAWSIPTGGYEKLFF. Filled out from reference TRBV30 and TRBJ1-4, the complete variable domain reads SQTIHQWPATLVQPVGSPLSLECTVEGTSNPNLYWYRQAAGRGLQLLFYSVGIGQISSEVPQNLSASRPQDRQFILSSKKLLLSDSGFYLCAWSIPTGGYEKLFFGSGTQLSVL.

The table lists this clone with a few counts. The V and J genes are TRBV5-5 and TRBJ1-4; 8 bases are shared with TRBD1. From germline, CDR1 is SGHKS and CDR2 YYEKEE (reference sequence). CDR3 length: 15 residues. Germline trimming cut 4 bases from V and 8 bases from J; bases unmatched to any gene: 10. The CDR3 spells CASSTPVGTGEKLFF. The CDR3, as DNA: TGTGCCAGCAGCACCCCGGTCGGGACAGGAGAAAAACTGTTTTTT.

DNA for the CDR3: TGTGCCTGGAGTGTGGGGGGGGTGTCCTACGAGCAGTACTTC. Amino acid sequence: CAWSVGGVSYEQYF. J is TRBJ2-7 and V is TRBV30; 7 bases align to TRBD2. Germline loops: CDR1 GTSNPN, CDR2 SVGIG (reference sequence). The CDR3 extends over 14 amino acids. V shed 0 bases and J 1 base; nucleotides not matched to a gene: 3.

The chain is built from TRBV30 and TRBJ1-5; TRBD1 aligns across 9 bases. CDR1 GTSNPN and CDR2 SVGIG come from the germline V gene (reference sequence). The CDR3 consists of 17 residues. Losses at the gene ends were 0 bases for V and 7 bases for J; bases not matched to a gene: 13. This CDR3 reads CAWSVHRGPGGKQPQHF. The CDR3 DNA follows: TGTGCCTGGAGTGTACACAGGGGGCCCGGGGGGAAGCAGCCCCAGCATTTT.

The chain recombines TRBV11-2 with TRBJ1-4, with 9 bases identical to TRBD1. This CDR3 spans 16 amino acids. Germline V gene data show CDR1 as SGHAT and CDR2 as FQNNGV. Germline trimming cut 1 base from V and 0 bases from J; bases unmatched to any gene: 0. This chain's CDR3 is CASSLGDRATNEKLFF. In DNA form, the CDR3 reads TGTGCCAGCAGCTTAGGGGACAGGGCAACTAATGAAAAACTGTTTTTT.

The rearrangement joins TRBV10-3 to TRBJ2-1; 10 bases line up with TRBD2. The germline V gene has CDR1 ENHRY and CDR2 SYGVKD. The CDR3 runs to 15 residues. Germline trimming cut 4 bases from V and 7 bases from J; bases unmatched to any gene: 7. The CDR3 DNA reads TGTGCCATCAGTGTCCCAGCGGGAGGGCAAAATGAGCAGTTCTTC. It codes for CAISVPAGGQNEQFF.

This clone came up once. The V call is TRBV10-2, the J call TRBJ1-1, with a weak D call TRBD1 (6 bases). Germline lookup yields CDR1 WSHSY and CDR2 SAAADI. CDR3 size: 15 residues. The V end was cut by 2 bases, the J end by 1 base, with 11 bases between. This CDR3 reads CASSEGGRANTEAFF. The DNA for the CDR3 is TGCGCCAGCAGTGAGGGGGGCAGGGCGAACACTGAAGCTTTCTTT.

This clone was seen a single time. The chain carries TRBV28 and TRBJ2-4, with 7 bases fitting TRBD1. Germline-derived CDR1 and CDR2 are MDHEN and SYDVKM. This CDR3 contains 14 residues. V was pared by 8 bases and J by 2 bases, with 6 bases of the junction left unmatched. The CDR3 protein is CASCEGGPKNIQYF. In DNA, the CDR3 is TGTGCCAGCTGCGAAGGGGGCCCCAAAAACATTCAGTACTTC.

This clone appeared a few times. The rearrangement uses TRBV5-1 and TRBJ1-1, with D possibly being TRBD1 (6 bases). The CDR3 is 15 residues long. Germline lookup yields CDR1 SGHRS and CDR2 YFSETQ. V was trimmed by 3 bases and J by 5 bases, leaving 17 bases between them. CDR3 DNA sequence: TGCGCCAGCAGCTGGAGGAGGGGGGGGGAGACTGAAGCTTTCTTT. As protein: CASSWRRGGETEAFF.

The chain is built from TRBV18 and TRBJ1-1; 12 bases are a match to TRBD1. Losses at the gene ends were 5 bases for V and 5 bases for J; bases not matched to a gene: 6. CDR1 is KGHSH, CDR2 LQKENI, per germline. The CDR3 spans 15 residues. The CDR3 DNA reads TGTGCCAGCTCAAGGGGACAGGGGGCAGATACTGAAGCTTTCTTT. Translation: CASSRGQGADTEAFF. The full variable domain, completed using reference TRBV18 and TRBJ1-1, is NAGVMQNPRHLVRRRGQEARLRCSPMKGHSHVYWYRQLPEEGLKFMVYLQKENIIDESGMPKERFSAEFPKEGPSILRIQQVVRGDSAAYFCASSRGQGADTEAFFGQGTRLTVV.

The CDR3 spells CASTPRDSYYEQYF. The DNA of the CDR3 is TGTGCCAGCACCCCCCGGGACAGCTACTACGAGCAGTACTTC. This chain links TRBV28 with TRBJ2-7; TRBD1 matches at 7 bases. CDR3 length equals 14 residues. CDR1 and CDR2 (germline): MDHEN, SYDVKM. The V and J ends lost 7 bases and 3 bases, in that order; junction bases with no gene match: 9.

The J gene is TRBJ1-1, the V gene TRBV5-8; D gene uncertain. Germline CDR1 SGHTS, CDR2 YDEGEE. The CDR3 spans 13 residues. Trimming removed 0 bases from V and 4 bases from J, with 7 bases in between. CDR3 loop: CASSLGQFTEAFF. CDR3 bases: TGTGCCAGCAGCTTGGGCCAGTTCACTGAAGCTTTCTTT.

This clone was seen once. CDR3 loop: CAWVAGWSDEQFF. As DNA, the CDR3 is TGTGCCTGGGTAGCAGGGTGGAGCGATGAGCAGTTCTTC. V gene TRBV30 combines with J gene TRBJ2-1, with a tentative D call TRBD1 (5 bases). The V and J ends lost 5 bases and 8 bases respectively, with 16 bases between them. The CDR3 sequence is 13 residues long. The germline CDR1 and CDR2 sequences are GTSNPN and SVGIG (reference sequence).

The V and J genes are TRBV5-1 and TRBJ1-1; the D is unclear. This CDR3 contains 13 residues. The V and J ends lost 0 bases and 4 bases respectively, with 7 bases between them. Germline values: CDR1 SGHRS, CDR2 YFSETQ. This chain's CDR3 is CASSLGRVTEAFF. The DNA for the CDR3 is TGCGCCAGCAGCTTGGGACGGGTCACTGAAGCTTTCTTT.

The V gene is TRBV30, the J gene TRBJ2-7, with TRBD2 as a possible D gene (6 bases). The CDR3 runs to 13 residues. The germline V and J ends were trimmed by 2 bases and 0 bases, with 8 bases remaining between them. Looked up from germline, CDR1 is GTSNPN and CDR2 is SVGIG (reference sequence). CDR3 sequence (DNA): TGTGCCTGGAGTTCGGGGGTCTCCTACGAGCAGTACTTC. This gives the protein CAWSSGVSYEQYF.

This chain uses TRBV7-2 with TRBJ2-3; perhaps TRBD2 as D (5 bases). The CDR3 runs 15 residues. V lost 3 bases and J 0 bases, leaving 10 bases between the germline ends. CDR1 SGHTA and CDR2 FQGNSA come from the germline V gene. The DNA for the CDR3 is TGTGCCAGCAGCTTGCGGGTTTTAAGCACAGATACGCAGTATTTT. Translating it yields CASSLRVLSTDTQYF.

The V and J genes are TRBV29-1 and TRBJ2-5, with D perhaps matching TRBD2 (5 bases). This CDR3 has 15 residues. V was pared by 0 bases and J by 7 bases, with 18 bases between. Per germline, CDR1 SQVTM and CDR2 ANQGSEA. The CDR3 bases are TGCAGCGTTGAAGATTATGGGCTCCCGGCGGGGACCCAGTACTTC. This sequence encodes CSVEDYGLPAGTQYF. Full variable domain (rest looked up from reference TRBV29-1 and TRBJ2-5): SAVISQKPSRDICQRGTSLTIQCQVDSQVTMMFWYRQQPGQSLTLIATANQGSEATYESGFVIDKFPISRPNLTFSTLTVSNMSPEDSSIYLCSVEDYGLPAGTQYFGPGTRLLVL.

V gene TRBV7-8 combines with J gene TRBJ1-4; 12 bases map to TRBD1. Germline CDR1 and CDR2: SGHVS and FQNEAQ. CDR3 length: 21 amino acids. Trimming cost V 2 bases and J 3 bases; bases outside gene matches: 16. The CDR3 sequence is CASSLLIRHTGQGAANEKLFF. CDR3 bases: TGTGCCAGCAGCTTACTTATCAGGCACACGGGACAGGGGGCGGCTAATGAAAAACTGTTTTTT.

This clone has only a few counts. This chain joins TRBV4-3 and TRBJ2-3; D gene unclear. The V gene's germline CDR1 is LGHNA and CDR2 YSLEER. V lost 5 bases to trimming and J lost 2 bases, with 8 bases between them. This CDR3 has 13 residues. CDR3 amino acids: CASSVLITDTQYF. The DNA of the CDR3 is TGCGCCAGCAGCGTCCTTATCACAGATACGCAGTATTTT.

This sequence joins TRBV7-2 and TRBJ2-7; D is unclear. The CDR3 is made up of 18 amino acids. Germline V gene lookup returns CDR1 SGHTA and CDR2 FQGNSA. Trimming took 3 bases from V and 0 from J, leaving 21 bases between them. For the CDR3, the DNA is TGTGCCAGCAGCTTCTTAAAAAGCTCCGGTTCGAACTCCTACGAGCAGTACTTC. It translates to CASSFLKSSGSNSYEQYF.

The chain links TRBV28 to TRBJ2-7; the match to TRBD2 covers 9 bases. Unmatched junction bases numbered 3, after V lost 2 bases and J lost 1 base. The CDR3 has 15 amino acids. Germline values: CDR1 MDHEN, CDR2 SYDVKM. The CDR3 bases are TGTGCCAGCAGTTTACGGACTAGCGAGTCCTACGAGCAGTACTTC. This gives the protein CASSLRTSESYEQYF.

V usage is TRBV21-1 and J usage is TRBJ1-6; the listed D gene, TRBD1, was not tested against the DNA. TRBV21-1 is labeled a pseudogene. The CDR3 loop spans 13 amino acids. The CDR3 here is CASPTDLNSPLHF. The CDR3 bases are TGTGCCAGCCCTACAGATCTAAATTCACCCCTCCACTTT.

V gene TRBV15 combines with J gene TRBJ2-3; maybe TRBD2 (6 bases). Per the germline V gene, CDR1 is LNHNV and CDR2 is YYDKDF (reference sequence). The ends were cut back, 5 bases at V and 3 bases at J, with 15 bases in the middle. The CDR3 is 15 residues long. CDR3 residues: CATSGDWAATDTQYF. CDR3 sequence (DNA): TGTGCCACCAGCGGGGACTGGGCGGCTACAGATACGCAGTATTTT.

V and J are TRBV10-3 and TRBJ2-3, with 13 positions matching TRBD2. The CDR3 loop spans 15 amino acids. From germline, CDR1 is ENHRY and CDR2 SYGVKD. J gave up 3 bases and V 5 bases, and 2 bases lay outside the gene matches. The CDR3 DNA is TGTGCCATCAGTACGGGACTAGCGGGGACAGATACGCAGTATTTT. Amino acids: CAISTGLAGTDTQYF.

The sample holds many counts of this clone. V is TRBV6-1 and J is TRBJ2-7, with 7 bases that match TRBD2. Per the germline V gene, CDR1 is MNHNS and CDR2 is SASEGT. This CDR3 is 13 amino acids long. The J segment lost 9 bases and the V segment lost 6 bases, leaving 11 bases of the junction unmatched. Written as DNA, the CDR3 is TGTGCCAGCAGGGGGGGGGTGGCTATTATGCAGTACTTC. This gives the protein CASRGGVAIMQYF.

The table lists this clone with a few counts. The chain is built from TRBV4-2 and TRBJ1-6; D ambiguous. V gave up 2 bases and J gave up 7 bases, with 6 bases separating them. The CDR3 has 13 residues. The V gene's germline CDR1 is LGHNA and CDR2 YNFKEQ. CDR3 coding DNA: TGTGCCAGCAGCCAAAACCAGAATTCACCCCTCCACTTT. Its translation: CASSQNQNSPLHF.

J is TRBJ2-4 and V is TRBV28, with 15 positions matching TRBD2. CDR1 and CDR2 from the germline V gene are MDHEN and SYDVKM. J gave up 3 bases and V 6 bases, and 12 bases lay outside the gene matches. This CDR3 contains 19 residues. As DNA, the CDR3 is TGTGCCAGCAGCCTCAATACCGGGACTAGCGGGAGGTTCAAAAACATTCAGTACTTC. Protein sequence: CASSLNTGTSGRFKNIQYF.

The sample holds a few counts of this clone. Here the CDR3 reads CASSLGQYSNQPQHF. Written as DNA, the CDR3 is TGTGCCAGCAGCCTGGGACAGTATAGCAATCAGCCCCAGCATTTT. The V gene is TRBV5-6, the J gene TRBJ1-5; 7 bases are shared with TRBD1. Germline CDR1 is SGHDT and CDR2 is YYEEEE. V dropped 4 bases and J dropped 0; count of bases not matched to a gene: 4. This CDR3 comprises 15 residues.